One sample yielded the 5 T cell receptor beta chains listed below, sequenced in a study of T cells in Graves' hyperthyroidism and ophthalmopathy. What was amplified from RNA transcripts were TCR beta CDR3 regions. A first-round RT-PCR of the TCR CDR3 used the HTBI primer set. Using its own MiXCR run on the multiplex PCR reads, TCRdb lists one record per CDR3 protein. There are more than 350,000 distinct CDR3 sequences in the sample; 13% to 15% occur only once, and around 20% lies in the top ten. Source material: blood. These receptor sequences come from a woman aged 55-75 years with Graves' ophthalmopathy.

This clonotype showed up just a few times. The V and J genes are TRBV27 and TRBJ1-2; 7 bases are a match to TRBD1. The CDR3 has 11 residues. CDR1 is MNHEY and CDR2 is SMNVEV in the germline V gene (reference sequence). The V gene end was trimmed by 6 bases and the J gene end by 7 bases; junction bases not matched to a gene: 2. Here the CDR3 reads CASRTGAGYTF. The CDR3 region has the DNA TGTGCCAGCAGAACAGGGGCTGGCTACACCTTC.

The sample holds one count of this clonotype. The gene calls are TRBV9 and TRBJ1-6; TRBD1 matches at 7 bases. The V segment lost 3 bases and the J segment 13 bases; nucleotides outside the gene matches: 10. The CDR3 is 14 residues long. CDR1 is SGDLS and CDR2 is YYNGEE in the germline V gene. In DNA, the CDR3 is TGTGCCAGCAGCGCCCAGGGGGAAACGTATCCCCTCCACTTT. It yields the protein CASSAQGETYPLHF.

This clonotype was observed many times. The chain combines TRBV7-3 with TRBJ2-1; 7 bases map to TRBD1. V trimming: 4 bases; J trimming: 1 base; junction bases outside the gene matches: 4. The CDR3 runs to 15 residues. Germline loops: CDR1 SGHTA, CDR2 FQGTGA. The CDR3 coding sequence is TGTGCCAGCAGCTCGACAGGGCAGTCCTACAATGAGCAGTTCTTC. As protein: CASSSTGQSYNEQFF. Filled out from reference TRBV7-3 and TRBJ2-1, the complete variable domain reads GAGVSQTPSNKVTEKGKYVELRCDPISGHTALYWYRQSLGQGPEFLIYFQGTGAADDSGLPNDRFFAVRPEGSVSTLKIQRTERGDSAVYLCASSSTGQSYNEQFFGPGTRLTVL.

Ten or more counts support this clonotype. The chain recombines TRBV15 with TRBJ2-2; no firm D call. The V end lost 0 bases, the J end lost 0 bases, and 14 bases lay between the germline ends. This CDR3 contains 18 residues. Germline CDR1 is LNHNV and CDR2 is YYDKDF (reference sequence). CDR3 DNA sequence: TGTGCCACCAGCAGAGAGAGACTGGAGCTGCCGAACACCGGGGAGCTGTTTTTT. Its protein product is CATSRERLELPNTGELFF.

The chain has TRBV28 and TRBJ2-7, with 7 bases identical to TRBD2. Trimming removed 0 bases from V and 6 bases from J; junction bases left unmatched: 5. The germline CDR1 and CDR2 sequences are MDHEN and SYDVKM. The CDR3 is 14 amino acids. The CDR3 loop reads CASSLWREGREQYF. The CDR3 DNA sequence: TGTGCCAGCAGTTTATGGAGGGAGGGTCGCGAGCAGTACTTC. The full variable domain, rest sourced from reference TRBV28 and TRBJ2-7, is DVKVTQSSRYLVKRTGEKVFLECVQDMDHENMFWYRQDPGLGLRLIYFSYDVKMKEKGDIPEGYSVSREKKERFSLILESASTNQTSMYLCASSLWREGREQYFGPGTRLTVT.